A selection of T cell receptor beta chains follows, all from one sample in a study of shared clonotypes between healthy human individuals. The table came from immunoSEQ multiplex PCR; TCRdb's copy has only in-frame clones and leaves some out. The sample comprises 2,100,000 or so clones, approximately 96% of which are singletons, and around 0.13% rests with the top ten. The source material was naive CD4+ T cells sorted from blood. The source is a man between 18 and 29 years old in good health. Both conserved end residues are part of each CDR3. A D gene is named only where the DNA matches it firmly. Size is stated for part of the rows, as once, few or many counts, or as a class when the clone is expanded.

TRBV5-1	14	TRBJ1-4	TRBD1	.	TGCGCCAGCGGAACAGGGGGGGATAATGAAAAACTGTTTTTT	CASGTGGDNEKLFF
TRBV7-9	16	TRBJ1-1	.	.	TGTGCCAGCAGCTTAGTGGGCCAGGGGCGGGAAACTGAAGCTTTCTTT	CASSLVGQGRETEAFF
TRBV6-5	13	TRBJ2-7	.	once	TGTGCCAGCAGTTACGACGGTTCCTACGAGCAGTACTTC	CASSYDGSYEQYF
TRBV28	14	TRBJ2-1	TRBD1	once	TGTGCCAGCTCCGGGACAGGGTTCTACAATGAGCAGTTCTTC	CASSGTGFYNEQFF
TRBV2	13	TRBJ2-5	.	once	TGTGCCAGCAGTGAGTTGCGGCCCGGGGCCCAGTACTTC	CASSELRPGAQYF
TRBV25-1	15	TRBJ1-1	.	.	TGTGCCAGCAGTGAATATGCGGGATCGGGCACTGAAGCTTTCTTT	CASSEYAGSGTEAFF
TRBV6-5	15	TRBJ2-1	.	.	TGTGCCAGCAGTACCGGAATTTGGGGAGGTGATGAGCAGTTCTTC	CASSTGIWGGDEQFF
TRBV19	14	TRBJ1-2	TRBD1	.	TGTGCCAGTCGAACCGGGACAGTGGTAGGAGGCTACACCTTC	CASRTGTVVGGYTF
TRBV7-2	18	TRBJ2-2	TRBD2	.	TGTGCCAGCAGCTTTGTCTCTCTGACTAGCGGGAGGTCGAAGGAGCTGTTTTTT	CASSFVSLTSGRSKELFF
TRBV18	15	TRBJ2-4	.	.	TGTGCCAGCTCAGACGCCGGGACTGTCAAAAACATTCAGTACTTC	CASSDAGTVKNIQYF
TRBV7-2	14	TRBJ2-7	.	.	TGTGCCAGCAGCCCGGGGACAAATTCCTACGAGCAGTACTTC	CASSPGTNSYEQYF
TRBV6-5	15	TRBJ2-7	.	.	TGTGCCAGCAGTCTGACTCCGACATATTCCTACGAGCAGTACTTC	CASSLTPTYSYEQYF
TRBV5-1	13	TRBJ2-1	TRBD2	.	TGCGCCAGCAGGGCTAGCGGAGTCGATGAGCAGTTCTTC	CASRASGVDEQFF
TRBV7-2	15	TRBJ2-1	TRBD1	.	TGTGCCAGCAGCTTAGCTGGGACAGGGGGCTATGAGCAGTTCTTC	CASSLAGTGGYEQFF
TRBV6-5	16	TRBJ1-5	TRBD1	.	TGTGCCAGCAGTTACTACCGGGACAGGGAAAATCAGCCCCAGCATTTT	CASSYYRDRENQPQHF
TRBV18	14	TRBJ1-3	TRBD1	.	TGTGCCAGCTCATCAGGGGGTGCTGGAAACACCATATATTTT	CASSSGGAGNTIYF
TRBV10-3	15	TRBJ2-7	TRBD2	once	TGTGCCATCAGTGTCCGGCCGGGACTAGTTTACGAGCAGTACTTC	CAISVRPGLVYEQYF
TRBV7-9	17	TRBJ2-5	TRBD2	.	TGTGCCAGCAGCTTAAAAGGCCTAGCGGATTTTACGAAGACCCAGTACTTC	CASSLKGLADFTKTQYF
TRBV7-9	15	TRBJ2-7	.	once	TGTGCCAGCAGCTTACATGAGGACAGCGCCTACGAGCAGTACTTC	CASSLHEDSAYEQYF
TRBV11-2	13	TRBJ1-6	.	.	TGTGCCAGCAGCTTATCTCTTAATTCACCCCTCCACTTT	CASSLSLNSPLHF
TRBV30	13	TRBJ1-4	.	.	TGTGCCTGGAGGGTAGGGTTCGGAGAAAAACTGTTTTTT	CAWRVGFGEKLFF
TRBV9	17	TRBJ2-2	TRBD1	.	TGTGCCAGCAGCGTAGGCGGACAGGGGGCGCGCACCGGGGAGCTGTTTTTT	CASSVGGQGARTGELFF
TRBV10-3	13	TRBJ2-4	TRBD2	.	TGTGCCATCAGTAGCGGGACGGGGAACATTCAGTACTTC	CAISSGTGNIQYF
TRBV10-3	14	TRBJ1-5	TRBD1	.	TGTGCCATCAGCAGGACAGGGGAAAATCAGCCCCAGCATTTT	CAISRTGENQPQHF
TRBV28	14	TRBJ2-7	.	.	TGTGCCAGCAGTCAAGGGGACTCTAACCACGAGCAGTACTTC	CASSQGDSNHEQYF
TRBV6-6	16	TRBJ2-2	TRBD1	.	TGTGCCGCGCAAAGGGACAGGGGGCTGGTGTCCGGGGAGCTGTTTTTT	CAAQRDRGLVSGELFF
TRBV6-1	13	TRBJ2-7	TRBD1	.	TGTGCCAGCAGTTGGACAGGGAACTACGAGCAGTACTTC	CASSWTGNYEQYF
TRBV19	13	TRBJ2-7	.	.	TGTGCCAGAATACTCCGACCATCGCCCGAGCAGTACTTC	CARILRPSPEQYF
TRBV10-1	13	TRBJ1-2	.	.	TGCGCCAGCAGTGAGAACCAGGGTTCGGGCTACACCTTC	CASSENQGSGYTF
TRBV20-1	11	TRBJ2-7	.	.	TGCAGTGCTGAAAGCCTTGGCGAGCAGTACTTC	CSAESLGEQYF
TRBV5-4	15	TRBJ2-1	.	.	TGTGCCAGCAGCTTGGGGGAGACTGCCTACAATGAGCAGTTCTTC	CASSLGETAYNEQFF
TRBV7-9	16	TRBJ2-1	.	.	TGTGCCAGCAGCTTAGGTTTAGCAGCCGCCTACAATGAGCAGTTCTTC	CASSLGLAAAYNEQFF
TRBV7-2	14	TRBJ1-5	.	.	TGTGCCAGCAGCTTAGCAGGGGGAGAACAGCCCCAGCATTTT	CASSLAGGEQPQHF
TRBV28	13	TRBJ2-3	.	.	TGTGCCAGCAGTTTGGGGGAGCCTGGTACGCAGTATTTT	CASSLGEPGTQYF
TRBV6-5	14	TRBJ2-5	TRBD1	.	TGTGCCAGCAGTTACAGGGGGCGAGGGGAGACCCAGTACTTC	CASSYRGRGETQYF
TRBV25-1	14	TRBJ2-3	.	few	TGTGCCAGCAGTGACGGGGCGAGCACAGATACGCAGTATTTT	CASSDGASTDTQYF
TRBV15	16	TRBJ2-4	TRBD1	.	TGTGCCACCAGCCCCGGGACAGGGATAGCCAAAAACATTCAGTACTTC	CATSPGTGIAKNIQYF
TRBV25-1	12	TRBJ1-2	TRBD1	.	TGTGCCAGCACCGAGAGGGGGCAAGGCTACACCTTC	CASTERGQGYTF
TRBV5-4	16	TRBJ2-1	TRBD1	.	TGTGCCAGCAGCCGCACAGGGGGGCAGGCCTACAATGAGCAGTTCTTC	CASSRTGGQAYNEQFF
TRBV5-1	16	TRBJ1-3	.	.	TGCGCCAGCAGCTTGGCCGCGGGTGGCCTAGGAAACACCATATATTTT	CASSLAAGGLGNTIYF
TRBV5-5	16	TRBJ2-6	.	.	TGTGCCAGCAGCTTAATACCTAGGTCCGGGGCCAACGTCCTGACTTTC	CASSLIPRSGANVLTF
TRBV6-1	12	TRBJ2-7	.	.	TGTGCCAGCAGGAGATTAGTTCTCGAGCAGTACTTC	CASRRLVLEQYF
TRBV10-3	17	TRBJ2-7	TRBD2	.	TGTGCCATCAGTGAGTCGACAAGCGGGGGCGCCAGGGGCGAGCAGTACTTC	CAISESTSGGARGEQYF
TRBV9	16	TRBJ2-5	TRBD1	.	TGTGCCAGCAGCCTCTACACAGGGGTTCGGCAAGAGACCCAGTACTTC	CASSLYTGVRQETQYF
TRBV4-1	16	TRBJ1-5	.	.	TGCGCCAGCAGCCAAGATGGAGGGGGTAACAATCAGCCCCAGCATTTT	CASSQDGGGNNQPQHF